The entry below gives a single T cell receptor (beta chain) sequence along with its context. This specimen comes from a study of shared clonotypes between healthy human individuals. The CDR3 extends over 11 amino acids. The V gene's germline CDR1 is MNHEY and CDR2 SVGAGI. V lost 6 bases to trimming and J lost 7 bases, with 4 bases between them. Profiled with immunoSEQ multiplex PCR; TCRdb holds only in-frame clones, not every one. The table shows around 2.3 million clones, with roughly 95% occurring only once. The TCR sequence derives from a man younger than 35 in good health. J is TRBJ1-6 and V is TRBV6-5; D gene unclear. The material sequenced was naive CD4+ T cells sorted from blood. Noted subset: CD45RA+ positively selected. As DNA, the CDR3 is TGTGCCAGCAGGGAGAATTCACCCCTCCACTTT. This sequence encodes CASRENSPLHF.